One TCR beta chain is described in this entry. Its antigen is unidentified. This sample is part of a study of T cells expressing NK-cell markers. Overall study: Sequencing covered eight donors, seven HCMV-seropositive and one seronegative.

The CDR3 spans 15 residues. Germline CDR1 DFQATT, CDR2 SNEGSKA (reference sequence). Notes on the study in general: Dominant NKG2C+ clonotype frequencies of roughly 1.0-7.0% of CD8+ T cells were measured in a handful of donors. It is unclear if expanded NKG2C-expressing clones target HCMV antigens.

Synthesis of TCR beta cDNA relied on 5'RACE template switching carrying UMIs. TCRdb reprocessed the 5' RACE reads, with one entry per CDR3 protein and no DNA. Listed are around 550,000 distinct CDR3 sequences; 3% to 4.5% falls within the top ten. The chain combines TRBV20-1 with TRBJ1-1; as DNA is missing, the TRBD1 call by TCRdb cannot be tested. This receptor was obtained from a man younger than 35 in good health. Sequences were obtained from blood T cells: a sorted CD56 or NKG2C T cell subset, CD4+ or CD8+ T cells, or bulk PBMC T cells (not recorded which). This CDR3 is CSAIQPLQGRTEAFF.